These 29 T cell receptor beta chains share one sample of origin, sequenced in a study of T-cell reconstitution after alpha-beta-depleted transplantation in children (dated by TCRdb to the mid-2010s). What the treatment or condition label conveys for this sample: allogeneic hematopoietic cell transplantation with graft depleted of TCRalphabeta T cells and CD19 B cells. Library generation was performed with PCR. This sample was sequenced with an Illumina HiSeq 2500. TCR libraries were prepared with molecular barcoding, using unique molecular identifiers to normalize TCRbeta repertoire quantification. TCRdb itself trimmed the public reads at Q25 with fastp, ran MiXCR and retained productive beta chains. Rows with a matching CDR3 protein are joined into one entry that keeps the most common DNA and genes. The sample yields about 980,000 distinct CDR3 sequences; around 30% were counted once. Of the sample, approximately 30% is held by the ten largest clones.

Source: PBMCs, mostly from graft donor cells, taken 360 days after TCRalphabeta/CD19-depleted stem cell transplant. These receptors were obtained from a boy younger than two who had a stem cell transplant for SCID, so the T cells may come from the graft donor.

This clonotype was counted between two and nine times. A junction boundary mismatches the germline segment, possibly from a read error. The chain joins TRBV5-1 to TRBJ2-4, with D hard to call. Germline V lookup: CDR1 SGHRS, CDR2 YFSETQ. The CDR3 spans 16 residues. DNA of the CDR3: TGTGCCAGCAGCTTAGTGGCAGGATTAGCCAAAAACATTCAGTACTTC. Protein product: CASSLVAGLAKNIQYF.

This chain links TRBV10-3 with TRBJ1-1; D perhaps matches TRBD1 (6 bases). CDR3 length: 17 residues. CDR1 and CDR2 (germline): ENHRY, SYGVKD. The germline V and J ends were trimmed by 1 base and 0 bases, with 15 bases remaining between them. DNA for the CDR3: TGTGCCATCAGTGAGTGGCCAACAGGGAGCGTGAACACTGAAGCTTTCTTT. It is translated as CAISEWPTGSVNTEAFF.

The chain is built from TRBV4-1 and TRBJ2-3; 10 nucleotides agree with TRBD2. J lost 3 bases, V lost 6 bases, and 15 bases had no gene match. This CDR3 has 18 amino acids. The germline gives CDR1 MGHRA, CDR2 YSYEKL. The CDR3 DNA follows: TGCGCCAGCAGTCTTCGACCGGGACTAGCGCCCAGTACAGATACGCAGTATTTT. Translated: CASSLRPGLAPSTDTQYF.

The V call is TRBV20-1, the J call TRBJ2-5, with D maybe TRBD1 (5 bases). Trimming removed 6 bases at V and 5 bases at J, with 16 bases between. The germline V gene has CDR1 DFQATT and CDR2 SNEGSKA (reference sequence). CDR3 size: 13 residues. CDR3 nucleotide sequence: TGCAGTGCCGCATCCTTTGGGGCGGAGACCCAGTACTTC. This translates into CSAASFGAETQYF.

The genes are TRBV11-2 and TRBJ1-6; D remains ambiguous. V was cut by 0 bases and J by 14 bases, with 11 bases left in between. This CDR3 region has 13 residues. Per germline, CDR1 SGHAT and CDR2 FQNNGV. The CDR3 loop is CASSLDPGLALHF. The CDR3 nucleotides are TGTGCCAGCAGCTTAGATCCGGGGTTAGCCCTCCACTTT. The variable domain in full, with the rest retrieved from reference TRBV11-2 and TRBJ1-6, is EAGVAQSPRYKIIEKRQSVAFWCNPISGHATLYWYQQILGQGPKLLIQFQNNGVVDDSQLPKDRFSAERLKGVDSTLKIQPAKLEDSAVYLCASSLDPGLALHFGNGTRLTVT.

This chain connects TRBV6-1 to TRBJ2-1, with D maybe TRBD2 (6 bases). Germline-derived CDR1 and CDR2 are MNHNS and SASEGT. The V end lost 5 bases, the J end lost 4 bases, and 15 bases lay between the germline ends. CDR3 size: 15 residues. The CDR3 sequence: CASSRGGEVYNEQFF. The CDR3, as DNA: TGTGCCAGCAGTCGAGGCGGGGAAGTTTACAATGAGCAGTTCTTC.

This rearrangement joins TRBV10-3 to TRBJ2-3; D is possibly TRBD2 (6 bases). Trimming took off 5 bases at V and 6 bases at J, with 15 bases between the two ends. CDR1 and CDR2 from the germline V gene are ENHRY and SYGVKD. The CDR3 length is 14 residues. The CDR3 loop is CAISSGVSGDTQYF. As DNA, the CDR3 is TGTGCCATCAGTTCGGGAGTGAGTGGGGATACGCAGTATTTT.

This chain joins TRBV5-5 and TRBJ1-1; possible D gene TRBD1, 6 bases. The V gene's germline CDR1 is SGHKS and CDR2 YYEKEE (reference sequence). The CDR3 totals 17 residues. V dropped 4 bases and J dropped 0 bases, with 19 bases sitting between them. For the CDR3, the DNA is TGTGCCAGCAGCCCGACCGGGACAAGGGACATGAACACTGAAGCTTTCTTT. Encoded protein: CASSPTGTRDMNTEAFF.

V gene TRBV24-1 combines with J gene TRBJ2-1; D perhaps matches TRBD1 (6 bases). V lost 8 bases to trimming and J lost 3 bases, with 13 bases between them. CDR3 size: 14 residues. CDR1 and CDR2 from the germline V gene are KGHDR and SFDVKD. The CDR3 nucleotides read TGTGCCACCACGGGGCAGGGGAACTACAATGAGCAGTTCTTC. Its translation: CATTGQGNYNEQFF.

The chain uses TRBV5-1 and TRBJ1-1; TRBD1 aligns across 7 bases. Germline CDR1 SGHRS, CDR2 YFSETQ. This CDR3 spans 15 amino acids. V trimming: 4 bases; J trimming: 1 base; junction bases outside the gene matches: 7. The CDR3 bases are TGCGCCAGCAGCAGAATACAGGGGCCGAACACTGAAGCTTTCTTT. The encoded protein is CASSRIQGPNTEAFF.

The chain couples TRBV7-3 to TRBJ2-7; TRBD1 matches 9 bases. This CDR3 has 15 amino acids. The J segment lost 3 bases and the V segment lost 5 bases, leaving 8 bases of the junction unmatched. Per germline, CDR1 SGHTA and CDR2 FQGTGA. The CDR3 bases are TGTGCCAGCAGCCTAGAAGCGGACAGGGGCTACGAGCAGTACTTC. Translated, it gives CASSLEADRGYEQYF.

CDR3 nucleotide sequence: TGCGCCAGCAGCCAAGATAAGAGGACTAGCGGTATTGGGGCCCAGTACTTC. Translation: CASSQDKRTSGIGAQYF. The rearrangement joins TRBV4-1 to TRBJ2-5; 10 nucleotides agree with TRBD2. After removal of 0 bases from V and 9 bases from J, the junction contained 13 bases not matched to a gene. This CDR3 is 17 amino acids long. Germline V CDR1 and CDR2: MGHRA, YSYEKL.

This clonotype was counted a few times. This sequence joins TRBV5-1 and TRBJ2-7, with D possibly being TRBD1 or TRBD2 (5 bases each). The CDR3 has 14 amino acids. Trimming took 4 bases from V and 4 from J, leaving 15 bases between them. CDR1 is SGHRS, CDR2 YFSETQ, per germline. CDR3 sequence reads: CASSLAPGTYEQYF. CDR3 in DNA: TGCGCCAGCAGCCTGGCCCCCGGGACGTACGAGCAGTACTTC. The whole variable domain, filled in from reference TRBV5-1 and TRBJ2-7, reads KAGVTQTPRYLIKTRGQQVTLSCSPISGHRSVSWYQQTPGQGLQFLFEYFSETQRNKGNFPGRFSGRQFSNSRSEMNVSTLELGDSALYLCASSLAPGTYEQYFGPGTRLTVT.

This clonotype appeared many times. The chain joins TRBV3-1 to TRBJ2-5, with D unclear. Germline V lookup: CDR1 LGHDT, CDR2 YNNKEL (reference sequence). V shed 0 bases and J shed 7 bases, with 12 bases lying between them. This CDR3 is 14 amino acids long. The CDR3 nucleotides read TGTGCCAGCAGCCAAGACCCGGAGAGACCGACCCAGTACTTC. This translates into CASSQDPERPTQYF.

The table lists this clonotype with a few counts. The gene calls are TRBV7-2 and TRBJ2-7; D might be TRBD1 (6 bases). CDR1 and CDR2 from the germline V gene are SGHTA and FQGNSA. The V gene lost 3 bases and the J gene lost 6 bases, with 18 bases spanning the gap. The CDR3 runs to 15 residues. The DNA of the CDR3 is TGTGCCAGCAGCTTGGAGCAGGGGAGAATGGGCGAGCAGTACTTC. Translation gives CASSLEQGRMGEQYF.

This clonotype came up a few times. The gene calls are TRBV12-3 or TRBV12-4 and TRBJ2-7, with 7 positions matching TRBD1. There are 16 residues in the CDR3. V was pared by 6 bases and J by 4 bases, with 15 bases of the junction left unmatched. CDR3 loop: CASSPPGQSMIYEQYF. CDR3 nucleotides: TGTGCCAGCAGCCCCCCGGGACAGAGTATGATATACGAGCAGTACTTC.

The CDR3 DNA reads TGTGCCAGCAGTTTATTGGGCGGGGGAATCTTCGAAAAAGAGACCCAGTACTTC. Protein sequence: CASSLLGGGIFEKETQYF. V is TRBV28 and J is TRBJ2-5; the match to TRBD2 covers 7 bases. Germline values: CDR1 MDHEN, CDR2 SYDVKM. The junction had 14 bases not matched to a gene; V was cut back by 1 base and J by 3 bases. The CDR3 has 18 amino acids.

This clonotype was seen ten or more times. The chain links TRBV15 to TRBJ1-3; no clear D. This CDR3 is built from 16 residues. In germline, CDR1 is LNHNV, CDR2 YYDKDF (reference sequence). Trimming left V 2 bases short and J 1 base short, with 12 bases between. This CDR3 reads CATSRSRAGSGNTIYF. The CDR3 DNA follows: TGTGCCACCAGCAGATCGCGGGCGGGATCTGGAAACACCATATATTTT.

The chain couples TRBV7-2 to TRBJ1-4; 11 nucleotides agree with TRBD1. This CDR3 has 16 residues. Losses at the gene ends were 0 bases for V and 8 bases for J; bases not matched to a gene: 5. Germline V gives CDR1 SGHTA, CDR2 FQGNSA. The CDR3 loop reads CASSLARTGGGEKLFF. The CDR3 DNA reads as TGTGCCAGCAGCTTAGCTCGGACAGGGGGCGGCGAAAAACTGTTTTTT.

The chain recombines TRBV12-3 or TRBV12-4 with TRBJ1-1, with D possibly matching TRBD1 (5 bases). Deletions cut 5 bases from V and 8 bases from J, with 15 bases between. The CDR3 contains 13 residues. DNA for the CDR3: TGTGCCAGCAGTGGGGGATACAGTGGAGAAGCTTTCTTT. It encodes CASSGGYSGEAFF.

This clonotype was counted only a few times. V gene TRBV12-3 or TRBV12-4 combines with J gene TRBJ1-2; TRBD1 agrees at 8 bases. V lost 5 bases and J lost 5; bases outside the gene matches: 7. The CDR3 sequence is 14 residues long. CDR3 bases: TGTGCCAGCAGTCCCCAGAGGACAGGGTATGGCTACACCTTC. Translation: CASSPQRTGYGYTF.

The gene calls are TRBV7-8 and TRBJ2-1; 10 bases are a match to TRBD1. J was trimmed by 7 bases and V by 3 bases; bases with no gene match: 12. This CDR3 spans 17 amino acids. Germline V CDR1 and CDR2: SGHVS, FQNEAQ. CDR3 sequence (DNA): TGTGCCAGCAGCTTCCTGCACGGGACAGGGGTTATGAATGAGCAGTTCTTC. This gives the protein CASSFLHGTGVMNEQFF. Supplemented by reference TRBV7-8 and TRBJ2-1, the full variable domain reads GAGVSQSPRYKVAKRGQDVALRCDPISGHVSLFWYQQALGQGPEFLTYFQNEAQLDKSGLPSDRFFAERPEGSVSTLKIQRTQQEDSAVYLCASSFLHGTGVMNEQFFGPGTRLTVL.

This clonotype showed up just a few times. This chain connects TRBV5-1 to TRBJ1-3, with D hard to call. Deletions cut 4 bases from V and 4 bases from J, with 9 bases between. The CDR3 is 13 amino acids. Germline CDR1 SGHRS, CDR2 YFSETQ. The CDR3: CASSLPLGNTIYF. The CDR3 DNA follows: TGCGCCAGCAGCCTACCCCTCGGAAACACCATATATTTT.

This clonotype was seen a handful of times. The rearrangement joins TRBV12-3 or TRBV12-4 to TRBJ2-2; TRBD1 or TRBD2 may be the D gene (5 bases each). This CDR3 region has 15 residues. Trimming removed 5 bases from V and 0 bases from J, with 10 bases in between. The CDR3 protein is CASSPGPSNTGELFF. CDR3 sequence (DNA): TGTGCCAGCAGTCCGGGGCCTTCGAACACCGGGGAGCTGTTTTTT.

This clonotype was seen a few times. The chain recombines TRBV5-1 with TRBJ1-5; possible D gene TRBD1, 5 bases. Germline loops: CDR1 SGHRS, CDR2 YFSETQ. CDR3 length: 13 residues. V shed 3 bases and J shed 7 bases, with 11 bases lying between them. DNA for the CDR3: TGCGCCAGCAGCTCGGTGGGGGGACAGCCCCAGCATTTT. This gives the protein CASSSVGGQPQHF.

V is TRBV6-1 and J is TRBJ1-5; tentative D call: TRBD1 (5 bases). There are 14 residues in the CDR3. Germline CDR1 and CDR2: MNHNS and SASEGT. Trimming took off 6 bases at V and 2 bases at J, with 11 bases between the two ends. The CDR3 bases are TGTGCCAGCAGATGGGGGGGGGGCAATCAGCCCCAGCATTTT. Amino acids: CASRWGGGNQPQHF.

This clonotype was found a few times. The CDR3 loop is CASSPVGRGLLNEQFF. The CDR3, as DNA: TGTGCCAGCAGCCCAGTCGGTCGGGGACTACTCAATGAGCAGTTCTTC. V and J are TRBV9 and TRBJ2-1; 7 bases match TRBD2. Germline V gene data show CDR1 as SGDLS and CDR2 as YYNGEE. The V and J ends lost 4 bases and 6 bases, in that order; junction bases with no gene match: 13. The CDR3 loop spans 16 amino acids.

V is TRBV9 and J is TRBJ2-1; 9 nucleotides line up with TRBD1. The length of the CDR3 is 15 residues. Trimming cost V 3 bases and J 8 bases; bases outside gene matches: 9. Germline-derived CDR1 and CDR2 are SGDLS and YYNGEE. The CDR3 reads CASSAAGTGNHEQFF. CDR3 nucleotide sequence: TGTGCCAGCAGCGCAGCCGGGACAGGGAACCATGAGCAGTTCTTC.

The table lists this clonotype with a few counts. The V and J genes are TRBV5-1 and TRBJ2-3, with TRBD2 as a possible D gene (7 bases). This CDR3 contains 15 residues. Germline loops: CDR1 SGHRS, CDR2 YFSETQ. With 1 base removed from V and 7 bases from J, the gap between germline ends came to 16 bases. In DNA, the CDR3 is TGCGCCAGCAGCTTGTCGGGGGGCACACTATATACGCAGTATTTT. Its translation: CASSLSGGTLYTQYF.